This is a list of T cell receptor beta chains from one sample in a study of blood T cell repertoires in COVID-19. TCRdb's copy holds only in-frame clones and misses some; the assay was immunoSEQ multiplex PCR. The sample has fewer than 300,000 clones, about four fifths seen once. Sample: peripheral blood. These receptors all come from a woman aged 18-29 years with acute or convalescent COVID-19. The CDR3 runs from the conserved cysteine through the conserved F or W. A D gene is named only where the DNA matches it firmly. Clone size is shown for a subset of rows, as once, few, many or a class of expanded clone.

clone size,J gene,CDR3 length,V gene,D gene,CDR3 DNA,CDR3 protein
-,TRBJ1-4,14,TRBV19,TRBD1,TGTGCCAGTAGTATCGACAGGGGAGGAGAAAAACTGTTTTTT,CASSIDRGGEKLFF
-,TRBJ2-5,16,TRBV7-2,TRBD2,TGTGCCAGCAGCTTAATCTGGTCCGCGGGGGAAGAGACCCAGTACTTC,CASSLIWSAGEETQYF
-,TRBJ1-5,18,TRBV7-2,-,TGTGCCAGCAGCTTAAGGTTTGGGGGGGTCTCCAGCAATCAGCCCCAGCATTTT,CASSLRFGGVSSNQPQHF
-,TRBJ1-5,12,TRBV10-3,-,TGTGCCATCAGTGTCCAGGGTCAGCCCCAGCATTTT,CAISVQGQPQHF
-,TRBJ1-1,15,TRBV18,-,TGTGCCAGCTCACCCCGACGGAGGGAGGGAACTGAAGCTTTCTTT,CASSPRRREGTEAFF
-,TRBJ2-3,16,TRBV21-1,-,TGTGCCAGCAGCAAAGGTGGGACAAGGAGCACAGATACGCAGTATTTT,CASSKGGTRSTDTQYF
-,TRBJ2-7,15,TRBV6-5,TRBD2,TGTGCCAGCAGTTACTCAGGGGCGGGAGTAGGCGAGCAGTACTTC,CASSYSGAGVGEQYF
once,TRBJ1-1,12,TRBV11-2,-,TGTGCCAGCAGCTTAGATTACAGTGAAGCTTTCTTT,CASSLDYSEAFF
once,TRBJ2-7,17,TRBV28,TRBD2,TGTGCCAGCAGTTCACTTAATAGCGGGGTAAACTCCTACGAGCAGTACTTC,CASSSLNSGVNSYEQYF
-,TRBJ2-7,15,TRBV18,TRBD2,TGTGCCAGCTCACCGGAACTAGCGGGCCCTTACGAGCAGTACTTC,CASSPELAGPYEQYF
-,TRBJ1-2,13,TRBV24-1,-,TGTGCCACCAGTGACTACGCGGGCTATGGCTACACCTTC,CATSDYAGYGYTF
-,TRBJ2-7,14,TRBV18,-,TGTGCCAGTAAACAAGTACCAAGCTCCTACGAGCAGTACTTC,CASKQVPSSYEQYF
-,TRBJ2-5,16,TRBV4-3,-,TGCGCCAGCAGCCAAGAAATCACCAGTCGCCAAGAGACCCAGTACTTC,CASSQEITSRQETQYF
medium-sized,TRBJ1-1,15,TRBV2,-,TGTGCCAGCAGTGAAGCGGGAGTGGGGAACACTGAAGCTTTCTTT,CASSEAGVGNTEAFF
-,TRBJ1-1,13,TRBV19,TRBD1,TGTGCCAGTAGTATAACAGGGGGCACTGAAGCTTTCTTT,CASSITGGTEAFF
many,TRBJ2-2,16,TRBV19,TRBD1,TGTGCCAGTAGGGGGACCACAGGGGTTTGGTCCGGGGAGCTGTTTTTT,CASRGTTGVWSGELFF
-,TRBJ2-1,13,TRBV30,-,TGTGCCTGGAGTGTACACAGCTTCAATGAGCAGTTCTTC,CAWSVHSFNEQFF
-,TRBJ2-7,13,TRBV6-1,-,TGTGCCAGCAGTGAGCGGGTGGCCTACGAGCAGTACTTC,CASSERVAYEQYF
-,TRBJ2-2,16,TRBV6-5,TRBD2,TGTGCCAGCAGTTACTCGTGGGAGGGCCTAGGCGGGGAGCTGTTTTTT,CASSYSWEGLGGELFF
-,TRBJ2-3,15,TRBV13,TRBD2,TGTGCCAGCAGCTTAGAGGCGGGAGCCTCGGATACGCAGTATTTT,CASSLEAGASDTQYF
-,TRBJ2-3,14,TRBV6-4,TRBD2,TGTGCCAGCAGTGCTAGCGGGAGTGCAGATACGCAGTATTTT,CASSASGSADTQYF
-,TRBJ2-1,12,TRBV5-6,-,TGTGCCAGCAGCCAAGGGGATTTGGAGCAGTTCTTC,CASSQGDLEQFF
-,TRBJ1-3,16,TRBV3-1/TRBV3-2,-,TGTGCCAGCAGCCAAGCCGGCGGGGTCTGGGGAAACACCATATATTTT,CASSQAGGVWGNTIYF
-,TRBJ2-7,14,TRBV5-1,TRBD1,TGCGCCAGCAGCTCCGGGACAGAGCTCTACGAGCAGTACTTC,CASSSGTELYEQYF
many,TRBJ2-3,13,TRBV10-1,-,TGCGCCAGCAGTGCCATCCGCACAGATACGCAGTATTTT,CASSAIRTDTQYF
few,TRBJ2-5,15,TRBV4-3,-,TGCGCCAGCAGCCAAGATGCAGACAGCCAAGAGACCCAGTACTTC,CASSQDADSQETQYF
-,TRBJ2-3,17,TRBV24-1,TRBD2,TGTGCCACCAGTGACCCACGGCTAGCGGGAACCACAGATACGCAGTATTTT,CATSDPRLAGTTDTQYF
-,TRBJ1-1,12,TRBV9,-,TGTGCCAGCAGCCAAGAGGGCACTGAAGCTTTCTTT,CASSQEGTEAFF
-,TRBJ2-7,13,TRBV12-3/TRBV12-4,TRBD1,TGTGCCAGCAGTTTAGGACAGGGCTACGAGCAGTACTTC,CASSLGQGYEQYF
many,TRBJ2-1,16,TRBV6-1,-,TGTGCCAGCAGTGAATTCGGGTGGACAGCCGGGGGGGAGCAGTTCTTC,CASSEFGWTAGGEQFF
-,TRBJ2-5,13,TRBV18,-,TGTGCCAGCTCACCCTCGGAGCAAGAGACCCAGTACTTC,CASSPSEQETQYF
-,TRBJ2-1,14,TRBV7-9,TRBD2,TGTGCCAGCAGCCCCGGGACTAGTTACAATGAGCAGTTCTTC,CASSPGTSYNEQFF
-,TRBJ1-2,15,TRBV9,TRBD1,TGTGCCAGCAGCGTATCGACAGGGGCTAACTATGGCTACACCTTC,CASSVSTGANYGYTF
few,TRBJ1-3,15,TRBV18,-,TGTGCCAGCTCGTCGGACAGTTTTTCTGGAAACACCATATATTTT,CASSSDSFSGNTIYF
-,TRBJ1-2,13,TRBV2,-,TGTGCCAGCATGGGGGCAGCTAACTATGGCTACACCTTC,CASMGAANYGYTF
once,TRBJ1-2,13,TRBV6-5,TRBD1,TGTGCCAGCAGTTACGGGACAGACTATGGCTACACCTTC,CASSYGTDYGYTF
-,TRBJ2-7,14,TRBV4-3,-,TGCGCCAGCAGCCAAGGTAGGGAGGTTGTCGAGCAGTACTTC,CASSQGREVVEQYF
few,TRBJ1-4,16,TRBV6-6,-,TGTGCCAGCAGTCTAACACCCGGGGCAACTAATGAAAAACTGTTTTTT,CASSLTPGATNEKLFF
-,TRBJ2-1,18,TRBV19,TRBD2,TGTGCCAGTAGTATCGATCTCCCCGGGACTAGCGGGAGTAGGGAGCAGTTCTTC,CASSIDLPGTSGSREQFF
-,TRBJ2-1,14,TRBV18,TRBD1,TGTGCCAGCTCCCGCGGACAGGGCTACAATGAGCAGTTCTTC,CASSRGQGYNEQFF
-,TRBJ2-7,16,TRBV30,TRBD1,TGTGCCTGGAGTGTACATGGGACAGGCGACCACTACGAGCAGTACTTC,CAWSVHGTGDHYEQYF
-,TRBJ2-3,15,TRBV18,TRBD1,TGTGCCAGCTCCCCTGGGACAGGGGGAGGAGATACGCAGTATTTT,CASSPGTGGGDTQYF
-,TRBJ2-7,13,TRBV4-3,TRBD2,TGCGCCAGCAGCCAAGGCGAGCGGGAAGGGCAGTACTTC,CASSQGEREGQYF
-,TRBJ1-1,14,TRBV24-1,-,TGTGCCACCAGAGGACTGGGGGGGAGCACTGAAGCTTTCTTT,CATRGLGGSTEAFF
-,TRBJ2-6,16,TRBV19,-,TGTGCCAGTAGTATATTTGGGGGCCCTGGGGCCAACGTCCTGACTTTC,CASSIFGGPGANVLTF
-,TRBJ2-5,18,TRBV9,TRBD2,TGTGCCAGCAGCCCGACGGGACTAGCGGGAGTGGTGGAAGAGACCCAGTACTTC,CASSPTGLAGVVEETQYF
-,TRBJ1-5,12,TRBV14,-,TGTGCCAGCAGCCAAGTCGGGCAGCCCCAGCATTTT,CASSQVGQPQHF
-,TRBJ1-1,16,TRBV7-9,TRBD1,TGTGCCAGCACCGATAAACGGGACAGGGACCTCACTGAAGCTTTCTTT,CASTDKRDRDLTEAFF
-,TRBJ1-6,16,TRBV19,TRBD1,TGTGCCAGTAGTATCCCGGGACAGGGCCTAAATTCACCCCTCCACTTT,CASSIPGQGLNSPLHF
once,TRBJ2-7,14,TRBV19,TRBD1,TGTGCCAGTAGTCCGGACAGGGGATGGGACGAGCAGTACTTC,CASSPDRGWDEQYF
-,TRBJ2-1,12,TRBV7-9,TRBD1,TGTGCCAGCTCCAGGGGGCTGAATGAGCAGTTCTTC,CASSRGLNEQFF
-,TRBJ2-2,14,TRBV4-3,-,TGCGCCAGCAGCTTAGGGGAGAACACCGGGGAGCTGTTTTTT,CASSLGENTGELFF
-,TRBJ2-6,17,TRBV10-3,-,TGTGCCATCAGTGAGTCATCTTCCTCCTCTGGGGCCAACGTCCTGACTTTC,CAISESSSSSGANVLTF
-,TRBJ1-1,13,TRBV11-2,-,TGTGCCAGCAGCCCAAGCGCCCTTGCTGAAGCTTTCTTT,CASSPSALAEAFF
-,TRBJ2-3,15,TRBV27,TRBD2,TGTGCCAGCACCCTCAGCGGGAAGAGCACAGATACGCAGTATTTT,CASTLSGKSTDTQYF
-,TRBJ2-3,18,TRBV5-1,TRBD1,TGCGCCAGCAGCTTGTCAGGGGGCCTAAGCGGAGGCACAGATACGCAGTATTTT,CASSLSGGLSGGTDTQYF
-,TRBJ2-7,14,TRBV4-3,-,TGCGCCAGCAGCCAAGATCCCGGGGTCCGGGAGCAGTACTTC,CASSQDPGVREQYF
-,TRBJ1-1,15,TRBV28,-,TGTGCCAGCAGTCCTTCGGGACTCATAGGCACTGAAGCTTTCTTT,CASSPSGLIGTEAFF